A selection of T cell receptor beta chains follows, all from one sample in a study of identical twins. TCRdb analysed the 5' RACE reads with MiXCR anew, one entry per CDR3 protein. The table shows fewer than 250,000 distinct CDR3 sequences, with 6% to 8% occurring only once. In addition, the sample was reused for a study of yellow fever vaccine responses in identical twins.

What was sequenced was CD8+ T cells sorted from blood. The receptors were gathered from a young woman in good health. Each CDR3 is given with its conserved first and last residue. A D gene is named only where the DNA matches it firmly. Some rows mark clone size as missing; the rest say once, few, many or name a class of expanded clone.

many,TRBJ2-1,TRBV5-1,TRBD1,CASSLAGQNYNEQFF,TGCGCCAGCAGCTTGGCGGGACAGAACTACAATGAGCAGTTCTTC
few,TRBJ2-1,TRBV27,TRBD2,CASSLGTSLSYNEQFF,TGTGCCAGCAGTTTAGGGACTAGCCTCTCCTACAATGAGCAGTTCTTC
.,TRBJ2-1,TRBV15,TRBD2,CATSRQPGLAGGVLGSGNEQFF,TGTGCCACCAGCAGACAACCGGGACTAGCGGGAGGAGTGCTTGGGTCAGGCAATGAGCAGTTCTTC
.,TRBJ2-1,TRBV6-1,.,CASSEAEARFRGGEQFF,TGTGCCAGCAGTGAAGCTGAGGCGCGTTTTCGGGGCGGGGAGCAGTTCTTC
.,TRBJ1-6,TRBV7-6,.,CASSPGDGSPLHF,TGTGCCAGCAGTCCAGGGGACGGTTCACCCCTCCACTTT
many,TRBJ2-2,TRBV7-9,.,CASRLYGELFF,TGTGCCAGCAGATTATACGGGGAGCTGTTTTTT
.,TRBJ2-1,TRBV28,TRBD1,CASSRDRGGHEQFF,TGTGCCAGCAGCCGGGACAGGGGAGGCCATGAGCAGTTCTTC
many,TRBJ2-2,TRBV12-3/TRBV12-4,.,CASSLFPPPHTGELFF,TGTGCCAGCAGTTTATTCCCCCCACCCCACACCGGGGAGCTGTTTTTT
few,TRBJ2-1,TRBV20-1,TRBD2,CSVPVAGPYNEQFF,TGCAGTGTCCCCGTAGCGGGACCCTACAATGAGCAGTTCTTC
many,TRBJ2-3,TRBV5-1,.,CASSHSGRDTDTQYF,TGCGCCAGCAGCCACTCGGGACGGGACACAGATACGCAGTATTTT
many,TRBJ2-1,TRBV12-3/TRBV12-4,.,CASSSGYGEQFF,TGTGCCAGCAGTTCAGGGTACGGTGAGCAGTTCTTC
few,TRBJ2-1,TRBV27,.,CASSLNPGSSYNEQFF,TGTGCCAGCAGTTTAAATCCGGGTAGCTCCTACAATGAGCAGTTCTTC
few,TRBJ2-7,TRBV5-1,TRBD2,CASSPGLGGDEQYF,TGCGCCAGCAGCCCGGGACTAGGCGGGGACGAGCAGTACTTC
few,TRBJ2-3,TRBV7-8,TRBD2,CASSFPGTSGGTSTDTQYF,TGTGCCAGCAGCTTCCCCGGGACTAGCGGGGGGACTAGCACAGATACGCAGTATTTT
few,TRBJ2-1,TRBV24-1,.,CATSDRGAAHNEQFF,TGTGCCACCAGTGATCGGGGGGCAGCACACAATGAGCAGTTCTTC
many,TRBJ2-4,TRBV7-9,TRBD1,CASSSDRDWAKNIQYF,TGTGCCAGCAGCTCCGACAGGGATTGGGCCAAAAACATTCAGTACTTC
many,TRBJ2-5,TRBV4-1,.,CASSQDLGKRGTQYF,TGCGCCAGCAGCCAAGATTTAGGGAAGAGGGGGACCCAGTACTTC
few,TRBJ2-1,TRBV20-1,TRBD1,CSALDAGQGYNEQFF,TGCAGTGCTTTAGACGCCGGACAGGGTTACAATGAGCAGTTCTTC